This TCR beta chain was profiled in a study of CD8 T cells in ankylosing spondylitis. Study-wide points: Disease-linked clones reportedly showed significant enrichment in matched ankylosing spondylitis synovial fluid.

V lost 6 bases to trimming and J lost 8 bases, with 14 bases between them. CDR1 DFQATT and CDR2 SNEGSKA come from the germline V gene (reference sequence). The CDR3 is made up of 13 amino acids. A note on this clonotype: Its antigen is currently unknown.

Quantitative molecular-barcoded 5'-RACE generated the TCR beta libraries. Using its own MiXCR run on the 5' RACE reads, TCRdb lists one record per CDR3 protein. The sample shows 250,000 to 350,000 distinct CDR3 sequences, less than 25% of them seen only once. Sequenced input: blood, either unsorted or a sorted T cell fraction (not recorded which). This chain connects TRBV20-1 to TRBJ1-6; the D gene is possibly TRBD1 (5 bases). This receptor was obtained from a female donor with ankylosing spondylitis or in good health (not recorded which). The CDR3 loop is CSAPKSGDSPLHF. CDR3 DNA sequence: TGCAGTGCCCCCAAGTCGGGGGATTCACCCCTCCACTTT.